The T cell receptor beta chain under discussion was sequenced for a study of cytomegalovirus exposure and HLA in healthy donors. In the PCR, 60 Vbeta and 13 Jbeta primers were used. Per the authors' pipeline: Later, an analysis found approximately 80 million unique TCR beta chains, and around 10 million of these were shared. Here immunoSEQ multiplex PCR was the method, and the copy in TCRdb shows in-frame clones only, minus some. V and J calls plus clone size are reproduced from that table; the DNA served to infer D and trimming. The repertoire includes 100,000 to 150,000 clones, about 80% of them detected once, and approximately 1.7% sits in the top ten. This receptor was obtained from a woman aged 50 to 60 in good health and CMV-seronegative. Sequencing input: PBMCs.

In DNA, the CDR3 is TGTGCCAGCAGTTTATCGCCTCTTAGCGGGAGGGGTTCGGATACGCAGTATTTT. It codes for CASSLSPLSGRGSDTQYF. V and J are TRBV27 and TRBJ2-3; 11 bases map to TRBD2. V lost 0 bases to trimming and J lost 6 bases; unmatched junction nucleotides: 11. CDR3 length: 18 residues. The germline V gene has CDR1 MNHEY and CDR2 SMNVEV (reference sequence).